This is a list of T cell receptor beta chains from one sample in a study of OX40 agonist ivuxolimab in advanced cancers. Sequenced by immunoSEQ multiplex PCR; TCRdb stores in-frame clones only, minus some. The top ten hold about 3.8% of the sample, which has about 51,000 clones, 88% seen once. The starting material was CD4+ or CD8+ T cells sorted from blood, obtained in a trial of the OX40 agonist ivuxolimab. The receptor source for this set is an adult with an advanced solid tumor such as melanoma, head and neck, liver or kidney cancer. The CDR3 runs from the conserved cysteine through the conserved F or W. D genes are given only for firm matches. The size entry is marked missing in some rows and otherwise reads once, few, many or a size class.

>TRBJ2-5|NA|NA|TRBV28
TGTGCCAGCAGTTTAGCGGGGGCCAGGGAGACCCAGTACTTC
CASSLAGARETQYF
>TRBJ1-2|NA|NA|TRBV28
TGTGCCAGCAGCCTGTCCAACTATGGCTACACCTTC
CASSLSNYGYTF
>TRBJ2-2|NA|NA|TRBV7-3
TGTGCCAGCGGCGATGGGGTCGGGGAGCTGTTTTTT
CASGDGVGELFF
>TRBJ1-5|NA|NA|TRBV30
TGTGCCTGGAGTCTAGAGGGCCGCAATCAGCCCCAGCATTTT
CAWSLEGRNQPQHF
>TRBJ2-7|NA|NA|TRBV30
TGTGCCTGGAGTGGGGCTCGTTACGAGCAGTACTTC
CAWSGARYEQYF
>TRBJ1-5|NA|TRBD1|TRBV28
TGTGCCAGCAGTTTGGTTGGGACAGGGGGCTTAGGCAATCAGCCCCAGCATTTT
CASSLVGTGGLGNQPQHF
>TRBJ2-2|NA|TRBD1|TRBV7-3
TGTGCCAGCAGCACACTGTCAGACAGGGTGCACACCGGGGAGCTGTTTTTT
CASSTLSDRVHTGELFF
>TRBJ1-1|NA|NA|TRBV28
TGTGCCAGCTTGACCACCACTGAAGCTTTCTTT
CASLTTTEAFF
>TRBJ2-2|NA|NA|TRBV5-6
TGTGCCAGCAGTCAGGACACCGGGGAGCTGTTTTTT
CASSQDTGELFF
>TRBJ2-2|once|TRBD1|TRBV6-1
TGTGCCAGCAGACCCGGGACAGGAGACACCGGGGAGCTGTTTTTT
CASRPGTGDTGELFF